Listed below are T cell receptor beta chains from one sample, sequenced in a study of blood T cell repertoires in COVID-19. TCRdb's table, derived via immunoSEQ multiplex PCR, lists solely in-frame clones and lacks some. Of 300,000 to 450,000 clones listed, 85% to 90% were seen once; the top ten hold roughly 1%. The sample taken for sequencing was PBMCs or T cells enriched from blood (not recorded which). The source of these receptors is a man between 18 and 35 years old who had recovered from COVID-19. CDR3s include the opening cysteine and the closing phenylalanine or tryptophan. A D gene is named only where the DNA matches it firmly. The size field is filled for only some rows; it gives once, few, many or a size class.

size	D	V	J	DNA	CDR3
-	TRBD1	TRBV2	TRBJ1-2	TGTGCCAGCAGTGAAAGGGGGCATTACTATGGCTACACCTTC	CASSERGHYYGYTF
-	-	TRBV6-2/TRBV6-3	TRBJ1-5	TGTGCCAGCAGTACTAGACTTAGCAATCAGCCCCAGCATTTT	CASSTRLSNQPQHF
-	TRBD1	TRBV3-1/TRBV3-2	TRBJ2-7	TGTGCCAGCAGCCAACTCGGGACAGCTGAGCAGTACTTC	CASSQLGTAEQYF
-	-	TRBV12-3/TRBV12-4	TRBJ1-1	TGTGCCAGCAGGGGACGCGGGGTCACTGAAGCTTTCTTT	CASRGRGVTEAFF
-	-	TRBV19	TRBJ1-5	TGTGCCAGTAGTATAGATGTCCTAGGGGCGACAGGCCAGCCCCAGCATTTT	CASSIDVLGATGQPQHF
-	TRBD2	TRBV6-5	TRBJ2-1	TGTGCCAGCAGTTACGGGACTACCCACAATGAGCAGTTCTTC	CASSYGTTHNEQFF
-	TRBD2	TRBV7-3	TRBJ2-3	TGTGCCAGCAGAAGGACTAGCGGGGGCACAGATACGCAGTATTTT	CASRRTSGGTDTQYF
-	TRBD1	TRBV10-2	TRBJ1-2	TGCGCCAGCAGTACGGGACAGAGGGCTGGCTACACCTTC	CASSTGQRAGYTF
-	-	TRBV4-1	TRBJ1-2	TGCGCCAGCAGCCAAGGAGGTGGAATGGTCTATGGCTACACCTTC	CASSQGGGMVYGYTF
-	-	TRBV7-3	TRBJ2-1	TGTGCCAGCAGCTTTCAGGGCGGCAGCAATGAGCAGTTCTTC	CASSFQGGSNEQFF
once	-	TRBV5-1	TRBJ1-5	TGCGCCAGCAGCCCGATTGAGGGTGGGCCCCAGCATTTT	CASSPIEGGPQHF
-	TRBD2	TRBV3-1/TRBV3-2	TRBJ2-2	TGTGCCAGCAGCCTTACTAGCGCCGGGGAGCTGTTTTTT	CASSLTSAGELFF
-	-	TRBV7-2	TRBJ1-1	TGTGCCAGCAGCTTAGTACAGCTTGAAGCTTTCTTT	CASSLVQLEAFF
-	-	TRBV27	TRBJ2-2	TGTGCCAGCAGTTTAATGGAGCCTAGCGTTCTCACCGGGGAGCTGTTTTTT	CASSLMEPSVLTGELFF
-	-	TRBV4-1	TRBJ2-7	TGCGCCAGCAGCCAGCCTGGGGCCGCCGAGCAGTACTTC	CASSQPGAAEQYF
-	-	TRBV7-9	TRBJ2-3	TGTGCCAGCAGAGGCCCAGTTAGCGAGGCGCAGTATTTT	CASRGPVSEAQYF
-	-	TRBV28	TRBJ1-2	TGTGCCAGCAGTTTACAAGGGGGCTATGGCTACACCTTC	CASSLQGGYGYTF
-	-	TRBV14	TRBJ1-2	TGTGCCAGCAGCCAAGAGACTGTCATCCTAGGAGGCTACACCTTC	CASSQETVILGGYTF
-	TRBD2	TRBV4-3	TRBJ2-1	TGCGCCAGCAGCCAAATAGTAGCGGCGGGAGGGTTGGATGAGCAGTTCTTC	CASSQIVAAGGLDEQFF
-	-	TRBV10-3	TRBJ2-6	TGTGCCATCAGGGCAGGGGACCTCTCTGGGGCCAACGTCCTGACTTTC	CAIRAGDLSGANVLTF
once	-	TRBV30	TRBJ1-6	TGTGCCTGGAGTGCGACAGCAAGGGGTTCACCCCTCCACTTT	CAWSATARGSPLHF
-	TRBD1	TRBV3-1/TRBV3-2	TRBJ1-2	TGTGCCAGCAGCCAAGGGCGAAACAGGGGCTATGGCTACACCTTC	CASSQGRNRGYGYTF
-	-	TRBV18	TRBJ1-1	TGTGCCAGCTCACTGCAGGGTAGCAACACTGAAGCTTTCTTT	CASSLQGSNTEAFF
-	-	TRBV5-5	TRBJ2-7	TGTGCCAGCAGCTCAAAAGGGAGGACCTATTCGAGCTCCTACGAGCAGTACTTC	CASSSKGRTYSSSYEQYF
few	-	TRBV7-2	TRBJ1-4	TGTGCCAGCAGCTTAGGAGATACAACTAATGAAAAACTGTTTTTT	CASSLGDTTNEKLFF
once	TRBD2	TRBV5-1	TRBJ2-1	TGCGCCAGCAGCCGGTGGCGGGAGGGGGGTGAGCAGTTCTTC	CASSRWREGGEQFF
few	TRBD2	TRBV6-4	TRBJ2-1	TGTGCCATCCTAGCGGGAGACCCATTAGAGCAGTTCTTC	CAILAGDPLEQFF
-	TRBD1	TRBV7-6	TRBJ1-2	TGTGCCAGCAGCCCCGGGACAGTCGGTTTTAACTATGGCTACACCTTC	CASSPGTVGFNYGYTF
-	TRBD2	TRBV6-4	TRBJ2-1	TGTGCCAGCAGTGACTCGACTAGCGGGGTTTATGAGCAGTTCTTC	CASSDSTSGVYEQFF
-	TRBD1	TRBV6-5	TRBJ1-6	TGTGCCAGCACCGAGACAGGGCATAATTCACCCCTCCACTTT	CASTETGHNSPLHF
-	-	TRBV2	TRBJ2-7	TGTGCCAGCAAGGTTGTGAACTACTCCTACGAGCAGTACTTC	CASKVVNYSYEQYF
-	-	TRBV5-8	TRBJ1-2	TGTGCCAGCAGCTCCGGACGGATAGCGATCGAACGGGCGGGTGGCTACACCTTC	CASSSGRIAIERAGGYTF
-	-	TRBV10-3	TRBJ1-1	TGTGCCATCAGTGAGGAGTTGGGCCTGGGAGGGAACACTGAAGCTTTCTTT	CAISEELGLGGNTEAFF
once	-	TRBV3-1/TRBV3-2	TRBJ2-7	TGTGCCAGCAGCGAGGATTTAAGCGAGCAGTACTTC	CASSEDLSEQYF
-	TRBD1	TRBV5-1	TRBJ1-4	TGCGCCAGCAGCTCCCGCATTGACAGGGGCGTTAATGAAAAACTGTTTTTT	CASSSRIDRGVNEKLFF
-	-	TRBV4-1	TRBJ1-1	TGCGCCAGCAGCCAAGTCGGGGGTGAAGCTTTCTTT	CASSQVGGEAFF
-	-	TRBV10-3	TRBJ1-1	TGTGCCATCAGTGAGTTTTCAAGGGGGGAAGCTTTCTTT	CAISEFSRGEAFF